Each of the 23 T cell receptor beta chains below was sequenced from the same sample in a study of blood T cell repertoires in COVID-19. Sequencing was performed with immunoSEQ multiplex PCR; in TCRdb, only in-frame clones are kept and a portion is missing. The sample consists of around 200,000 clones, roughly nine tenths of them appearing once. The sample comprised peripheral blood. All receptors derive from a man aged 35 to 55 with acute or convalescent COVID-19.

This chain connects TRBV7-2 to TRBJ1-1; TRBD1 might be the D (5 bases). V dropped 5 bases and J dropped 5 bases, with 15 bases sitting between them. The CDR3 spans 14 residues. CDR1 is SGHTA, CDR2 FQGNSA, per germline. In DNA form, the CDR3 reads TGTGCCAGCAGCCTAGGAGGGGCGGGGACTGAAGCTTTCTTT. Translation: CASSLGGAGTEAFF.

This clone was detected once. The chain is built from TRBV2 and TRBJ2-3; TRBD2 agrees at 10 bases. J gave up 2 bases and V 2 bases, and 1 base lay outside the gene matches. The CDR3 extends over 15 amino acids. CDR1 and CDR2 (germline): SNHLY, FYNNEI. In nucleotides, the CDR3 is TGTGCCAGCAGTGAACTAGCGGGGGACACAGATACGCAGTATTTT. Its protein is CASSELAGDTDTQYF.

The V gene is TRBV6-1, the J gene TRBJ2-7; D is perhaps TRBD1 (5 bases). The CDR3 has 17 amino acids. Germline-derived CDR1 and CDR2 are MNHNS and SASEGT. Trimming removed 4 bases at V and 1 base at J, with 20 bases between. The CDR3 nucleotides read TGTGCCAGCAGTGCGGAAGGGGCGGCAGGAGTATCCTACGAGCAGTACTTC. As protein: CASSAEGAAGVSYEQYF.

The chain joins TRBV27 to TRBJ2-3; 8 nucleotides align to TRBD2. CDR3 size: 16 residues. CDR1 is MNHEY and CDR2 is SMNVEV in the germline V gene (reference sequence). V lost 4 bases to trimming and J lost 2 bases; unmatched junction nucleotides: 8. CDR3 residues: CASSSRAGANTDTQYF. The CDR3, as DNA: TGTGCCAGCAGTTCGAGAGCGGGGGCAAACACAGATACGCAGTATTTT.

The rearrangement joins TRBV29-1 to TRBJ1-2, with TRBD1 identical over 8 bases. Germline-derived CDR1 and CDR2 are SQVTM and ANQGSEA. Unmatched junction bases numbered 5, after V lost 6 bases and J lost 5 bases. The CDR3 has 12 residues. CDR3 sequence reads: CSVKDRDYGYTF. The CDR3 DNA is TGCAGCGTCAAGGACAGGGATTATGGCTACACCTTC. Complete variable domain (other parts from reference TRBV29-1 and TRBJ1-2): SAVISQKPSRDICQRGTSLTIQCQVDSQVTMMFWYRQQPGQSLTLIATANQGSEATYESGFVIDKFPISRPNLTFSTLTVSNMSPEDSSIYLCSVKDRDYGYTFGSGTRLTVV.

This clone showed up just once. The gene calls are TRBV15 and TRBJ2-3, with 7 bases that match TRBD2. The CDR3 extends over 14 amino acids. The germline gives CDR1 LNHNV, CDR2 YYDKDF (reference sequence). V lost 0 bases and J lost 10; bases outside the gene matches: 7. In nucleotides, the CDR3 is TGTGCCACCAGCAGAGATCTTCAGCGGGGTGCGCAGTATTTT. Translated, it gives CATSRDLQRGAQYF.

The chain carries TRBV5-1 and TRBJ1-2, with 8 bases identical to TRBD1. The CDR3 has 15 residues. Per germline, CDR1 SGHRS and CDR2 YFSETQ. The V gene end was trimmed by 0 bases and the J gene end by 6 bases; junction bases not matched to a gene: 7. CDR3 protein: CASSLVARGQDGYTF. Here the CDR3 DNA reads TGCGCCAGCAGCTTGGTGGCCAGGGGGCAGGATGGCTACACCTTC.

V usage is TRBV25-1 and J usage is TRBJ1-2, with D unresolved. The CDR3 sequence is 12 residues long. Germline CDR1 and CDR2: MGHDK and SYGVNS. Trimming took off 3 bases at V and 3 bases at J, with 5 bases between the two ends. The CDR3 reads CASSDTYYGYTF. CDR3 DNA: TGTGCCAGCAGTGACACATACTATGGCTACACCTTC.

This rearrangement joins TRBV30 to TRBJ1-1; tentative D call: TRBD1 (6 bases). The CDR3 has 10 residues. The ends were cut back, 8 bases at V and 11 bases at J, with 15 bases in the middle. The germline CDR1 and CDR2 sequences are GTSNPN and SVGIG (reference sequence). The CDR3 reads CAVGGGAAFF. CDR3 nucleotides: TGTGCCGTCGGCGGGGGGGCGGCTTTCTTT.

This clone was found a few times. The DNA of the CDR3 is TGCGCCAGCAGCTTGGTGGCAGGGTCCGATACGCAGTATTTT. Residues: CASSLVAGSDTQYF. This chain connects TRBV5-1 to TRBJ2-3, with a weak D call TRBD1 (5 bases). Germline CDR1 is SGHRS and CDR2 is YFSETQ. The CDR3 has 14 residues. V lost 0 bases and J 6 bases, leaving 11 bases between the germline ends.

The chain combines TRBV7-2 with TRBJ2-7; D perhaps matches TRBD1 (5 bases). The CDR3 is 18 amino acids. Germline CDR1 reads SGHTA; CDR2 reads FQGNSA. V was clipped by 2 bases and J by 0 bases, with 20 bases between them. The CDR3 protein is CASSLPFRQGLDSYEQYF. CDR3 nucleotide sequence: TGTGCCAGCAGCTTACCGTTTCGCCAGGGATTGGACTCCTACGAGCAGTACTTC.

This clone showed up just once. This rearrangement joins TRBV5-6 to TRBJ1-2; D gene uncertain. The CDR3 has 14 residues. Germline CDR1 reads SGHDT; CDR2 reads YYEEEE. V shed 0 bases and J shed 5 bases, with 11 bases lying between them. The CDR3 loop is CASSLVLLAYGYTF. The CDR3 nucleotides are TGTGCCAGCAGCTTGGTTTTGTTAGCTTATGGCTACACCTTC.

This clone has only a few counts. V is TRBV7-9 and J is TRBJ2-2, with D unresolved. V was clipped by 5 bases and J by 4 bases, with 8 bases between them. Germline CDR1 SEHNR, CDR2 FQNEAQ (reference sequence). The length of the CDR3 is 13 residues. The CDR3 here is CASSLRGTGELFF. CDR3 coding DNA: TGTGCCAGCAGCCTCCGCGGCACCGGGGAGCTGTTTTTT. The complete variable domain, with remaining parts taken from reference TRBV7-9 and TRBJ2-2, reads DTGVSQNPRHKITKRGQNVTFRCDPISEHNRLYWYRQTLGQGPEFLTYFQNEAQLEKSRLLSDRFSAERPKGSFSTLEIQRTEQGDSAMYLCASSLRGTGELFFGEGSRLTVL.

This clone was seen a handful of times. This chain connects TRBV10-3 to TRBJ2-2; D may be TRBD1 (6 bases). V dropped 11 bases and J dropped 1 base, with 20 bases sitting between them. The CDR3 totals 16 residues. Germline CDR1 ENHRY, CDR2 SYGVKD. The CDR3 loop is CASRGSQGVNTGELFF. CDR3 bases: TGTGCCTCCCGGGGATCACAGGGTGTGAACACCGGGGAGCTGTTTTTT.

The V gene is TRBV10-2, the J gene TRBJ1-3; weak D call: TRBD1 (6 bases). Germline CDR1 is WSHSY and CDR2 is SAAADI. Between the trimmed V and J ends, which lost 3 bases and 2 bases, there was a span of 14 bases. The CDR3 runs to 16 residues. CDR3 amino acids: CASSEGAAGAGNTIYF. Written as DNA, the CDR3 is TGCGCCAGCAGTGAAGGGGCGGCAGGGGCTGGAAACACCATATATTTT.

The chain combines TRBV24-1 with TRBJ2-3, with D tentatively TRBD1 (6 bases). This CDR3 comprises 16 residues. Deletions cut 4 bases from V and 1 base from J, with 14 bases between. Germline-derived CDR1 and CDR2 are KGHDR and SFDVKD. The CDR3 here is CATSEGDTPRTDTQYF. As DNA, the CDR3 is TGTGCCACCAGTGAGGGGGACACTCCTCGCACAGATACGCAGTATTTT.

The rearrangement uses TRBV10-3 and TRBJ2-3; D uncertain. Looked up from germline, CDR1 is ENHRY and CDR2 is SYGVKD. The CDR3 extends over 15 amino acids. The V end was cut by 4 bases, the J end by 0 bases, with 11 bases between. CDR3 in amino acids: CAISGRGFSTDTQYF. For the CDR3, the DNA is TGTGCCATCAGTGGCCGAGGCTTTAGCACAGATACGCAGTATTTT.

This clone was seen only a few times. The gene calls are TRBV10-1 and TRBJ1-1; possibly TRBD1 for D (6 bases). V was cut by 6 bases and J by 1 base, with 12 bases left in between. The germline V gene has CDR1 WNHNN and CDR2 SYGVQD (reference sequence). The CDR3 has 14 amino acids. The CDR3 coding sequence is TGCGCCAGCAGAGAGGGACACTCGAACACTGAAGCTTTCTTT. This sequence encodes CASREGHSNTEAFF.

The CDR3, as DNA: TGTGCCAGCAGCCCAACCGGACTAGCGGGGGGGCCAGGGGTTGGAGATACGCAGTATTTT. Encoded protein: CASSPTGLAGGPGVGDTQYF. This chain joins TRBV5-4 and TRBJ2-3, with 15 bases lining up with TRBD2. With V trimmed by 4 bases and J by 5 bases, 17 bases remained unmatched. The CDR3 totals 20 residues. CDR1 is SGHNT, CDR2 YYREEE, per germline (reference sequence).

The V call is TRBV19, the J call TRBJ2-5; weak D call: TRBD2 (5 bases). Germline V gene lookup returns CDR1 LNHDA and CDR2 SQIVND (reference sequence). Between the trimmed V and J ends, which lost 1 base and 3 bases, there was a span of 12 bases. The CDR3 covers 15 residues. The CDR3 spells CASSIAGTREETQYF. The DNA of the CDR3 is TGTGCCAGTAGTATAGCGGGCACTAGGGAAGAGACCCAGTACTTC.

The J gene is TRBJ2-5, the V gene TRBV28; 7 bases map to TRBD2. This CDR3 contains 15 residues. Looked up from germline, CDR1 is MDHEN and CDR2 is SYDVKM. V lost 5 bases, J lost 5 bases, and 11 bases stayed unmatched. CDR3 in amino acids: CASSLPTTAGETQYF. The CDR3 bases are TGTGCCAGCAGTCTTCCCACTACAGCGGGGGAGACCCAGTACTTC.

This clone was detected a few times. The rearrangement joins TRBV18 to TRBJ1-6, with 7 bases lining up with TRBD1. CDR3 size: 14 residues. Germline V lookup: CDR1 KGHSH, CDR2 LQKENI. V lost 6 bases, J lost 5 bases, and 4 bases stayed unmatched. CDR3 amino acids: CASSQGQDNSPLHF. CDR3 nucleotide sequence: TGTGCCAGCTCCCAAGGACAGGATAATTCACCCCTCCACTTT.

J is TRBJ2-6 and V is TRBV29-1, with D uncertain. Per the germline V gene, CDR1 is SQVTM and CDR2 is ANQGSEA. V was clipped by 4 bases and J by 0 bases, with 7 bases between them. The CDR3 sequence is 14 residues long. CDR3 in amino acids: CSVVSSSGANVLTF. The DNA for the CDR3 is TGCAGCGTTGTGTCCAGCTCTGGGGCCAACGTCCTGACTTTC.